The sequence of this T cell receptor beta chain was determined in a study of Ad26.COV2.S vaccination and SARS-CoV-2 variants. For the study at large: Intramuscular Ad26.COV2.S doses were given once or twice, 56 days apart.

From germline, CDR1 is MNHNS and CDR2 SASEGT. CDR3 length: 12 residues. V was pared by 2 bases and J by 5 bases, with 6 bases between. This table comes from immunoSEQ multiplex PCR, and its TCRdb copy is limited to in-frame clones, with some not included. This table holds more than 300,000 clones, roughly 84% found once. The study, taken as a whole, reports: Quantification of TCR breadth and depth may have yielded underestimates of total T cell responses. Vaccine recipients posted higher spike-specific TCR breadth than their placebo counterparts.

Treatment indicated: approximately 18 received Ad26.COV2.S at low or high dose, single or two shots; about 5 received placebo; per-sample allocation not given. Sampling was performed 63 days after the first vaccine or placebo injection. This person who donated was an adult of 18-55 years in Boston. This clone appeared a few times. What it binds is not known. The source is a person between 18 and 60 years old who received the Ad26.COV2.S COVID-19 vaccine or a placebo. This chain connects TRBV6-1 to TRBJ1-2, with no clear D. The material sequenced was peripheral blood, taken in a trial of Ad26.COV2.S vaccine versus placebo. This CDR3 reads CASSESQYGYTF. The CDR3 DNA reads as TGTGCCAGCAGTGAATCCCAGTATGGCTACACCTTC.